This T cell receptor (beta chain) comes out of a study of early T cells in non-severe SARS-CoV-2 infection. Study-wide background: Sequencing used unsorted whole-blood bulk RNA, so chains lack pairing.

With regard to this clonotype: The antigen remains unidentified.

Tagging with unique molecular identifiers was applied to individual cDNA molecules. TCRdb called the 5' RACE reads again in MiXCR, with one record for every CDR3 protein. The repertoire holds over 50,000 distinct CDR3 sequences, with about 12% as singletons. Points from the study as a whole: VDJdb matching, biased toward anti-spike CD8 responses, missed private and CD4 specificities.

V lost 3 bases, J lost 0 bases, and 9 bases stayed unmatched. The CDR3 is 17 residues long. The germline CDR1 and CDR2 sequences are LNHNV and YYDKDF (reference sequence). Material: whole blood. This clonotype was sampled from an adult who was a healthcare worker with PCR-confirmed SARS-CoV-2 infection or an uninfected control (not recorded which). The chain recombines TRBV15 with TRBJ2-5; 8 bases fit TRBD1. DNA for the CDR3: TGTGCCACCAGCAGGGGACAGGCAGTGGCCTACCAAGAGACCCAGTACTTC. Translation gives CATSRGQAVAYQETQYF.